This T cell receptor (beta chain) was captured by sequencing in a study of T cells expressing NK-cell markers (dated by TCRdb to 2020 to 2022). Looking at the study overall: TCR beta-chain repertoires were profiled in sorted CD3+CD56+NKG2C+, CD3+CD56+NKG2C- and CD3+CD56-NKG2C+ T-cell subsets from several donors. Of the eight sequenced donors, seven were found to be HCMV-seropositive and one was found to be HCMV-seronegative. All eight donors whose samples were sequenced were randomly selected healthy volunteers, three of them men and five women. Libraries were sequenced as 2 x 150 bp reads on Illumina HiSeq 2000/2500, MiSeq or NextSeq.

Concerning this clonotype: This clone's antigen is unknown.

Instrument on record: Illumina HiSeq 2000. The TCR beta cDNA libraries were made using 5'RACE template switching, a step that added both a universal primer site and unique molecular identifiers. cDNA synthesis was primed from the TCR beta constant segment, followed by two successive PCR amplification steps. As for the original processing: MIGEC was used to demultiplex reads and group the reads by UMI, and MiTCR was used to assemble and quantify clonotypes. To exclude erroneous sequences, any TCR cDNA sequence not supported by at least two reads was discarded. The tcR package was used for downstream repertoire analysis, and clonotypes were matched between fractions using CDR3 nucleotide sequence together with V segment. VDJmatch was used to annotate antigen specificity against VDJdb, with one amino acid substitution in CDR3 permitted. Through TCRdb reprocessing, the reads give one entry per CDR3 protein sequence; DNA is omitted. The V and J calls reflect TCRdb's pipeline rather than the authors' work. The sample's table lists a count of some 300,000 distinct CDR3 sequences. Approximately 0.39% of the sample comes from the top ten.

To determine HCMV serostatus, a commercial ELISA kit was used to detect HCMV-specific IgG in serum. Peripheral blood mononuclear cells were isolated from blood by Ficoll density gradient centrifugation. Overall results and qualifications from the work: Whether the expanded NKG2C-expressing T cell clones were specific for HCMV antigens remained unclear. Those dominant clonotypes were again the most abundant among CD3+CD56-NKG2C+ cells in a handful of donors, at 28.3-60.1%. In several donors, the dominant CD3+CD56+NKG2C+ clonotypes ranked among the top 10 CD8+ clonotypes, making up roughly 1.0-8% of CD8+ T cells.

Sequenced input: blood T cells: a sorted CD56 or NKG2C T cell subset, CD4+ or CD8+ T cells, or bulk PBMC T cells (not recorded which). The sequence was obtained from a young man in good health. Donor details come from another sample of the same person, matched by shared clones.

CDR3 sequence: CASSFGRGSADTQYF. The V and J segments used are TRBV12-3 or TRBV12-4 and TRBJ2-3; checking the TCRdb D call of TRBD1 is not possible without DNA. Inclusive of the bounding cysteine and phenylalanine, the CDR3 is 15 residues long. No DNA sequence was recorded.